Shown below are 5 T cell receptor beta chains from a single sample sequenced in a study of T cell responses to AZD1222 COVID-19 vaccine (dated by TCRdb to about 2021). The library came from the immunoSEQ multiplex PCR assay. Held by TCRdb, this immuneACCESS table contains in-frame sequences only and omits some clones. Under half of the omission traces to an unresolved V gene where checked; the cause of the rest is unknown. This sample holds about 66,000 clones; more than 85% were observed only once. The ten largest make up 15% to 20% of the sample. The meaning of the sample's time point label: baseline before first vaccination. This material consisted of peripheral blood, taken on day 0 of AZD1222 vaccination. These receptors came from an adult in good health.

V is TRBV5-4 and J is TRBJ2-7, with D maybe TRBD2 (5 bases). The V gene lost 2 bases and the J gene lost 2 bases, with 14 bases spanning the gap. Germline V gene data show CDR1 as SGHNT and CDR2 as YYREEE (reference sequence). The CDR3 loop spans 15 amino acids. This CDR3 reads CASSFYGMSPYEQYF. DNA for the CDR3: TGTGCCAGCAGCTTCTACGGGATGTCTCCCTACGAGCAGTACTTC.

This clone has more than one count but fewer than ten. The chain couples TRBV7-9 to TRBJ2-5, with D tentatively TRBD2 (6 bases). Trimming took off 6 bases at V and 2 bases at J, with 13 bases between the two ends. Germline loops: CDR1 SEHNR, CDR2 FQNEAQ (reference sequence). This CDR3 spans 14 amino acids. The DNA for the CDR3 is TGTGCCAGCAGATCGGAGGGGTGGCAAGAGACCCAGTACTTC. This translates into CASRSEGWQETQYF.

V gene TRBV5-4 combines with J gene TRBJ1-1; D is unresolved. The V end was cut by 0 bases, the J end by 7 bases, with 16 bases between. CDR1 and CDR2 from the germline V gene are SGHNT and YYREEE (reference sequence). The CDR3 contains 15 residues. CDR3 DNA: TGTGCCAGCAGCTTGGCCGATTCGGGAGGGCTTGAAGCTTTCTTT. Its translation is CASSLADSGGLEAFF. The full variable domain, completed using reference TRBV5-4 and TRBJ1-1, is ETGVTQSPTHLIKTRGQQVTLRCSSQSGHNTVSWYQQALGQGPQFIFQYYREEENGRGNFPPRFSGLQFPNYSSELNVNALELDDSALYLCASSLADSGGLEAFFGQGTRLTVV.

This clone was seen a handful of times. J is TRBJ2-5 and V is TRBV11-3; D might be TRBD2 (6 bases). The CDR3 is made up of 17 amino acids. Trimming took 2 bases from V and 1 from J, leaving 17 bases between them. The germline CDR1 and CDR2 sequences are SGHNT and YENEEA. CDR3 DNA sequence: TGTGCCAGCAGCTTATCCCCGGGAAGGGGACTCCAAGAGACCCAGTACTTC. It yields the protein CASSLSPGRGLQETQYF. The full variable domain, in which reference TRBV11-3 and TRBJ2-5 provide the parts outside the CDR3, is EAGVVQSPRYKIIEKKQPVAFWCNPISGHNTLYWYLQNLGQGPELLIRYENEEAVDDSQLPKDRFSAERLKGVDSTLKIQPAELGDSAVYLCASSLSPGRGLQETQYFGPGTRLLVL.

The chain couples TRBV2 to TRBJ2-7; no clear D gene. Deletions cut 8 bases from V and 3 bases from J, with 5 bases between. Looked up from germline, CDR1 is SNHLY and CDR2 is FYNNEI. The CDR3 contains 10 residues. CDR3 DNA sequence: TGTGCCAGCGCCCACTACGAGCAGTACTTC. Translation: CASAHYEQYF.